Listed below are T cell receptor beta chains from one sample, sequenced in a study of CXCR3-negative and CXCR3-positive naive CD8 T cells. TCRdb reprocessed the 5' RACE reads, keeping one entry per CDR3 protein, no DNA. This sample's table has about 110,000 distinct CDR3 sequences. Material: naive CXCR3+ CD8+ T cells from blood. These receptors all stem from a human donor in good health. Some clones in this sample may be carry-over from other donors' samples. Each CDR3 is given with its conserved first and last residue.

>TRBV7-3|TRBJ2-3|13
CASSLMGADTQYF
>TRBV12-3/TRBV12-4|TRBJ1-1|15
CASSPPGTGKTEAFF
>TRBV6-6|TRBJ2-5|13
CASSYESTETQYF
>TRBV18|TRBJ2-7|14
CASSPPDVTYEQYF
>TRBV20-1|TRBJ2-7|12
CSARTGGYEQYF
>TRBV15|TRBJ2-7|12
CATSKDNYEQYF
>TRBV29-1|TRBJ2-1|14
CSVEPGQVLNEQFF
>TRBV12-3/TRBV12-4|TRBJ1-1|19
CASSLDVVRGPRSNTEAFF
>TRBV5-1|TRBJ2-1|14
CARSLGLGLDEQFF
>TRBV30|TRBJ1-5|14
CAWSEGQGAQPQHF
>TRBV20-1|TRBJ2-1|15
CSALGQGPSYNEQFF
>TRBV23-1|TRBJ2-5|13
CASSQSAGETQYF
>TRBV29-1|TRBJ2-3|16
CSVVLSGTAGWGTQYF
>TRBV29-1|TRBJ2-1|15
CSVEPRDRVYNEQFF
>TRBV7-3|TRBJ2-3|15
CASSLRGGGTDTQYF
>TRBV28|TRBJ2-2|15
CASSFRGLYTGELFF
>TRBV27|TRBJ2-2|16
CASSGAGTVNTGELFF
>TRBV10-1|TRBJ1-1|12
CASSEWYTEAFF
>TRBV19|TRBJ2-1|12
CASTDGNNEQFF
>TRBV12-3/TRBV12-4|TRBJ1-5|15
CASSPQVGGIKPQHF
>TRBV13|TRBJ2-5|17
CASSTRHGEKYQETQYF
>TRBV7-6|TRBJ1-3|14
CASSLEHRGNTIYF
>TRBV27|TRBJ2-7|14
CASSFRGGVYEQYF
>TRBV9|TRBJ2-5|15
CASSVGQGAAETQYF
>TRBV7-9|TRBJ2-5|15
CASTFGLDIGETQYF
>TRBV19|TRBJ2-1|16
CASSPTGTGDYNEQFF
>TRBV5-6|TRBJ2-1|13
CASTYLTGYGSFF
>TRBV7-3|TRBJ2-1|15
CASSRYGGQHNEQFF
>TRBV4-1|TRBJ2-1|15
CASSQDDRENNEQFF
>TRBV6-5|TRBJ2-1|15
CASSYSKFSYNEQFF
>TRBV2|TRBJ1-1|11
CASGTNTEAFF
>TRBV7-9|TRBJ2-2|16
CASSPRTSGATGELFF
>TRBV6-5|TRBJ1-2|14
CASSYSGGPYGYTF
>TRBV29-1|TRBJ1-2|14
CSVGSPGHNYGYTF
>TRBV12-3/TRBV12-4|TRBJ2-1|11
CASRVSNEQFF
>TRBV12-3/TRBV12-4|TRBJ2-1|14
CASKSGTKRYEQFF
>TRBV9|TRBJ2-7|14
CASSVDPGGSEQYF
>TRBV7-9|TRBJ2-5|15
CASSLAGTGKETQYF
>TRBV18|TRBJ2-5|14
CASSQPGLAETQYF
>TRBV29-1|TRBJ2-3|13
CSVESGSTDTQYF
>TRBV29-1|TRBJ2-7|13
CSVGLAGQYEQYF
>TRBV29-1|TRBJ2-1|12
CSVDVRANLQFF
>TRBV7-9|TRBJ1-1|14
CASSSGELNTEAFF
>TRBV7-9|TRBJ2-1|16
CASSPTDRVSYNEQFF
>TRBV11-2|TRBJ2-2|16
CASSRLAGGLYGELFF
>TRBV9|TRBJ1-2|13
CASKGGADYGYTF
>TRBV28|TRBJ2-3|16
CASSLRAGDESDTQYF
>TRBV28|TRBJ2-1|14
CASLRVHTYNEQFF
>TRBV28|TRBJ2-7|16
CASSPETGLVSYEQYF
>TRBV9|TRBJ1-1|14
CASTETGADTEAFF
>TRBV4-1|TRBJ2-5|14
CASSQWYPGATQYF
>TRBV28|TRBJ2-1|15
CASSSGTGEWNEQFF
>TRBV7-9|TRBJ1-1|13
CASRTTVNTEAFF
>TRBV19|TRBJ1-1|16
CASSTRRAGWNTEAFF